The clone carrying this T cell receptor (beta chain) was detected only a few times. Its matching antigen is unknown. The sample belongs to a study of T cell responses to AZD1222 COVID-19 vaccine. Study-wide results and limits: The study reported that nearly half of spike-specific TCRs target unmutated variant regions. Donors in the cohort were predominantly white British and more often female, and clonal diversity was possibly underestimated. In all cases, repertoires were sampled only after the peak T cell response.

Here immunoSEQ multiplex PCR was the method, and the copy in TCRdb shows in-frame clones only, minus some. Among tens of thousands of clones listed, roughly 88% were seen once. The germline CDR1 and CDR2 sequences are MNHEY and SMNVEV (reference sequence). V lost 2 bases to trimming and J lost 4 bases, with 11 bases between them. The CDR3 has 15 amino acids. The sequence was obtained from an adult who received the AZD1222 COVID-19 vaccine. V usage is TRBV27 and J usage is TRBJ2-2; TRBD1 is a possible D gene (6 bases). The input for sequencing was peripheral blood, taken 28 days after the second AZD1222 dose. CDR3 residues: CASSLGGQGTGELFF. In DNA, the CDR3 is TGTGCCAGCAGTTTAGGGGGACAAGGCACCGGGGAGCTGTTTTTT.